This T cell receptor (beta chain) was found in a study of T cells in localized non-small cell lung cancer. General study findings and limits: Sequencing covered just one tumor region, so heterogeneity cannot be ruled out.

Of note for this clone: The antigen is unknown.

TCRdb's table, derived via immunoSEQ multiplex PCR, lists solely in-frame clones and lacks some. The sample has 90,000 to 100,000 clones, roughly 88% seen once. Here the sequenced sample was PBMCs, taken before any cancer treatment. This TCR was recovered from a woman aged 40-70 years with stage II squamous cell lung carcinoma.

CDR3 in DNA: TGTGCCAGCAGTGTGAGGGGGCCCACTGAAGCTTTCTTT. Translating it yields CASSVRGPTEAFF. This rearrangement joins TRBV2 to TRBJ1-1, with 7 bases aligning to TRBD1. In germline, CDR1 is SNHLY, CDR2 FYNNEI. J gave up 4 bases and V 4 bases, and 3 bases lay outside the gene matches. This CDR3 has 13 residues.